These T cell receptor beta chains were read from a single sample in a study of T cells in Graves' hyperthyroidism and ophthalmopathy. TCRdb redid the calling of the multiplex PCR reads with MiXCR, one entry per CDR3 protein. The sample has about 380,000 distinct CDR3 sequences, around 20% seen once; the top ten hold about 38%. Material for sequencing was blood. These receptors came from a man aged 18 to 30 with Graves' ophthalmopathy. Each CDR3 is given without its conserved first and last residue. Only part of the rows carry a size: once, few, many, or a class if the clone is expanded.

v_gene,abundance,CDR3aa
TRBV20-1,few,SARGGGTNEKLF
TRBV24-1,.,ATSDLDYGYT
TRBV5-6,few,ASSLGDSHLSEQF
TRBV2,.,ASSDRFGAPTRAF
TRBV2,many,ASQVDTEAF
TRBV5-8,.,ASSSDRAAGYT
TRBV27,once,ASSFISSYNEQF
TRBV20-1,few,SPILAGQSYGYT
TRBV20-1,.,SATPKDEYEQY
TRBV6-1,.,ASSARDNREKLF
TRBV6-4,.,ASRGQATGEQY
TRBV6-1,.,ASIDVGADTQY
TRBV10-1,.,ASSDRQGMITEAF
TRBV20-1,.,SARRVDQPQH
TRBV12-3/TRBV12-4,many,ASSLTPGAQETQY
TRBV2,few,ASKGRAAGPQH
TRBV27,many,ASSLGISTDTQY
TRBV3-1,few,ASSKQGSGYT
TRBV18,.,ASSPLGNSGNTIY
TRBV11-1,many,ASSLGGTRTDTQY
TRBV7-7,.,ATRPGVAGELF
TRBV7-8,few,ADRKGSNTGELF
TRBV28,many,ASSFGLSGHNEQF
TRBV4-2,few,ASSQDGQGNGNEQF
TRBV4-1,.,ASSQGSGFGGVEAF
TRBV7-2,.,ASSLGLDSGNTIY
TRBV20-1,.,SAIDRGPMEETQY
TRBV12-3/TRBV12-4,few,ASSFFRGSGNTIY
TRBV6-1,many,ASTPRTSSEQY
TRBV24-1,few,ATPIKRGRIYNEQF
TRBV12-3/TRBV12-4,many,ASTHGGLRSGDVGELF
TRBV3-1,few,ASSQEGGRGYT
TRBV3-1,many,ASSQAPSGGTDTQY
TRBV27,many,ASSFNQGTGELF
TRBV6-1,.,ASREDAAWDTEAF
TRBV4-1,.,ASSQDLPSYNEQF
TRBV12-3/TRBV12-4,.,ASSPNRGPGEKLF
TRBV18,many,ASKGQQNTEAF
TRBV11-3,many,ASSPWAEGELF
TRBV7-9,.,ASSLGTEEEKLF
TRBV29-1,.,SVGEDYGYT
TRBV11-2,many,ASSLLPWSGRGETQY
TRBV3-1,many,ASSHRAANAGELF
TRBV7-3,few,ASSLMGQVGTEAF
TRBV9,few,ASSGDRDRSYGYT
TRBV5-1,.,ASSLDPGAGNAEAL
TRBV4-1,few,ASSQQVYGTDTQY
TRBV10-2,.,ASSESEEIRREAF
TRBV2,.,ASKYGEAF
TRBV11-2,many,ASSPGQLATGYT
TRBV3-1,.,ASSLYRVNTDTQY
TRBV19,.,ASNLQGKADGDTQY